The 18 T cell receptor beta chains below come from one sample, sequenced in a study of human T cells and chemical hapten exposure. One entry per CDR3 protein, called by TCRdb with MiXCR from the RACE reads. The table lists 150,000 to 200,000 distinct CDR3 sequences, approximately 24% of them singletons. Time point indicated: patch test 3, about 24 weeks after DPC sensitization. Treatment of the sample: therapeutic diphenylcyclopropenone sensitization with weekly scalp DPC. The specimen was whole blood, collected in connection with sensitization to the hapten diphenylcyclopropenone (DPC). The receptors here all came from a woman between 35 and 50 years old with alopecia areata. Some clones in this sample may be carry-over from other donors' samples.

This chain connects TRBV12-3 or TRBV12-4 to TRBJ1-2; 12 bases line up with TRBD1. This CDR3 spans 15 amino acids. V lost 6 bases to trimming and J lost 4 bases; unmatched junction nucleotides: 6. CDR3 sequence reads: CASRVGTGGFYGYTF. The CDR3 DNA reads as TGTGCCAGCAGGGTAGGGACAGGGGGCTTCTATGGCTACACCTTC.

This chain links TRBV7-9 with TRBJ2-7; perhaps TRBD1 as D (6 bases). The CDR3 extends over 15 amino acids. Trimming pared 4 bases from V and 3 bases from J, leaving 16 bases between. Germline values: CDR1 SEHNR, CDR2 FQNEAQ (reference sequence). For the CDR3, the DNA is TGTGCCAGCAGCTCCCTCCTCGACAGGAACTACGAGCAGTACTTC. Encoded protein: CASSSLLDRNYEQYF.

This clonotype has a handful of counts. The chain joins TRBV6-5 to TRBJ2-7; 9 bases map to TRBD1. CDR3 length: 14 amino acids. V was clipped by 6 bases and J by 3 bases; unmatched bases: 6. Per the germline V gene, CDR1 is MNHEY and CDR2 is SVGAGI. CDR3 in DNA: TGTGCCAGCAGGAACAGGGGGCGCCTCTACGAGCAGTACTTC. Its protein is CASRNRGRLYEQYF.

This chain uses TRBV15 with TRBJ2-3; D may correspond to TRBD1 or TRBD2 (6 bases each). Per germline, CDR1 LNHNV and CDR2 YYDKDF (reference sequence). V lost 1 base and J lost 4, with 18 bases in between. CDR3 length equals 17 residues. The CDR3 loop is CATSRGTTGRQADTQYF. CDR3 nucleotides: TGTGCCACCAGCAGAGGGACTACAGGGAGACAGGCAGATACGCAGTATTTT.

This clonotype was counted only a few times. V is TRBV9 and J is TRBJ2-3; possibly TRBD2 for D (5 bases). The CDR3 is made up of 15 amino acids. Between the trimmed V and J ends, which lost 0 bases and 1 base, there was a span of 9 bases. CDR1 is SGDLS, CDR2 YYNGEE, per germline. CDR3 region: CASSVEGRGTDTQYF. The DNA for the CDR3 is TGTGCCAGCAGCGTAGAAGGGAGAGGCACAGATACGCAGTATTTT.

V and J are TRBV29-1 and TRBJ1-2, with 10 bases matching TRBD1. This CDR3 region has 14 residues. Germline CDR1 is SQVTM and CDR2 is ANQGSEA. The trim removed 3 bases at V and 8 bases at J, leaving 9 bases unmatched. The CDR3 loop reads CSVDLTGGAEGYTF. The CDR3 DNA follows: TGCAGCGTTGACCTGACAGGGGGCGCCGAGGGCTACACCTTC. Supplemented by reference TRBV29-1 and TRBJ1-2, the full variable domain reads SAVISQKPSRDICQRGTSLTIQCQVDSQVTMMFWYRQQPGQSLTLIATANQGSEATYESGFVIDKFPISRPNLTFSTLTVSNMSPEDSSIYLCSVDLTGGAEGYTFGSGTRLTVV.

This clonotype was found many times. The chain is built from TRBV28 and TRBJ2-5; the D gene is possibly TRBD2 (6 bases). Trimming took off 4 bases at V and 2 bases at J, with 14 bases between the two ends. CDR3 length: 15 residues. Germline CDR1 MDHEN, CDR2 SYDVKM. This chain's CDR3 is CASSSLTRGQETQYF. CDR3 DNA sequence: TGTGCCAGCAGTTCCCTGACTAGGGGACAAGAGACCCAGTACTTC.

This clonotype showed up just a few times. V and J are TRBV12-3 or TRBV12-4 and TRBJ2-7, with D possibly being TRBD2 (5 bases). The CDR3 consists of 14 residues. Deletions cut 6 bases from V and 3 bases from J, with 15 bases between. CDR3 in amino acids: CASSPDWRIYEQYF. DNA of the CDR3: TGTGCCAGCAGCCCGGACTGGAGGATCTACGAGCAGTACTTC.

A few counts support this clonotype. The chain joins TRBV28 to TRBJ2-7; D gene uncertain. With 7 bases removed from V and 2 bases from J, the gap between germline ends came to 15 bases. Germline V gene sequence: CDR1 MDHEN, CDR2 SYDVKM. The CDR3 extends over 14 amino acids. The CDR3 sequence: CASIPGGTAYEQYF. The CDR3 DNA reads as TGTGCCAGCATTCCGGGTGGCACGGCCTACGAGCAGTACTTC.

The chain links TRBV20-1 to TRBJ2-5; 9 nucleotides line up with TRBD2. With V trimmed by 2 bases and J by 4 bases, 2 bases remained unmatched. This CDR3 comprises 13 residues. Germline V gives CDR1 DFQATT, CDR2 SNEGSKA (reference sequence). The CDR3 reads CSARRAGGETQYF. CDR3 nucleotide sequence: TGCAGTGCTAGACGAGCGGGAGGAGAGACCCAGTACTTC.

V gene TRBV20-1 combines with J gene TRBJ2-6, with TRBD2 matching 13 bases. V trimming: 3 bases; J trimming: 2 bases; junction bases outside the gene matches: 4. Germline CDR1 reads DFQATT; CDR2 reads SNEGSKA (reference sequence). This CDR3 has 17 amino acids. This chain's CDR3 is CSASSGTSGTGANVLTF. CDR3 DNA: TGCAGTGCTAGCTCCGGGACTAGCGGGACTGGGGCCAACGTCCTGACTTTC.

The chain employs TRBV6-5 and TRBJ2-3; the D gene is possibly TRBD1 (6 bases). This CDR3 is built from 14 residues. Germline loops: CDR1 MNHEY, CDR2 SVGAGI. V lost 5 bases and J 1 base, leaving 10 bases between the germline ends. CDR3 bases: TGTGCCAGCAGTGCGGACAGCCGCACAGATACGCAGTATTTT. Translated: CASSADSRTDTQYF.

This clonotype was detected many times. The chain has TRBV28 and TRBJ2-1, with D unclear. This CDR3 is built from 12 residues. Germline V gene sequence: CDR1 MDHEN, CDR2 SYDVKM. V lost 1 base to trimming and J lost 15 bases, with 13 bases between them. CDR3: CASSLFGATPFF. CDR3 sequence (DNA): TGTGCCAGCAGTTTATTTGGCGCAACCCCGTTCTTC.

This sequence joins TRBV29-1 and TRBJ2-2, with 7 bases identical to TRBD1. The V segment lost 6 bases and the J segment 10 bases; nucleotides outside the gene matches: 8. The CDR3 spans 12 residues. Per germline, CDR1 SQVTM and CDR2 ANQGSEA. This chain's CDR3 is CSVGTGDSELFF. As DNA, the CDR3 is TGCAGCGTCGGCACAGGGGATTCGGAGCTGTTTTTT.

The chain employs TRBV7-9 and TRBJ2-1, with 7 bases fitting TRBD2. Trimming took 11 bases from V and 6 from J; bases not matched to a gene: 4. The CDR3 spans 11 residues. The V gene's germline CDR1 is SEHNR and CDR2 FQNEAQ (reference sequence). In nucleotides, the CDR3 is TGTGCCCCGGGCGGGGGCAATGAGCAGTTCTTC. This gives the protein CAPGGGNEQFF.

The V call is TRBV6-6, the J call TRBJ1-5; D is ambiguous. The CDR3 runs 15 residues. In germline, CDR1 is MNHNY, CDR2 SVGAGI (reference sequence). Trimming cost V 5 bases and J 0 bases, with 11 bases left between them. CDR3 loop: CASSPPSYSNQPQHF. The CDR3 coding sequence is TGTGCCAGCAGTCCACCATCATATAGCAATCAGCCCCAGCATTTT.

The chain recombines TRBV6-5 with TRBJ2-7, with TRBD2 matching 12 bases. The V gene end was trimmed by 5 bases and the J gene end by 3 bases; junction bases not matched to a gene: 11. This CDR3 is 17 amino acids long. Germline assignment: CDR1 MNHEY and CDR2 SVGAGI. The CDR3 coding sequence is TGTGCCAGCAGTGTGACAGGGGAACTAGCGGGAGGCTACGAGCAGTACTTC. Amino acids: CASSVTGELAGGYEQYF.

This clonotype was observed many times. V gene TRBV27 combines with J gene TRBJ1-6; a weak D match, TRBD1 (5 bases). Germline CDR1 reads MNHEY; CDR2 reads SMNVEV (reference sequence). CDR3 size: 15 residues. V was clipped by 5 bases and J by 13 bases, with 21 bases between them. This CDR3 reads CASSTNRRGSYPLHF. The CDR3 DNA is TGTGCCAGCAGTACCAACAGGAGGGGAAGTTATCCCCTCCACTTT.